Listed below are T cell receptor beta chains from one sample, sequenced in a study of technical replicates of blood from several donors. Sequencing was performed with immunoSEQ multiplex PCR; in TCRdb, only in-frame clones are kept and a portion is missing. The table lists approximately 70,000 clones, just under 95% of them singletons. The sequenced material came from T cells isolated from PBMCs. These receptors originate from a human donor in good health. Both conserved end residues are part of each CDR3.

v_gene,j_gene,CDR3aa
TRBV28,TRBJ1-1,CASSGGQIFNTEAFF
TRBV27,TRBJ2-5,CASRYRGNQETQYF
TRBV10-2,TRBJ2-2,CASSRTGLGELFF
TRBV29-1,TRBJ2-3,CSTRTNPQLLRSTQYF
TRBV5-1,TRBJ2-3,CASSLGRADTQYF
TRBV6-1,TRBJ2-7,CASNGATGFAYEQYF
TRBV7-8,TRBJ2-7,CASSPHPPQGGYEQYF
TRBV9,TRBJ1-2,CASSLRGTEYGYTF
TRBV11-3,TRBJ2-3,CASSLALGVRAGGPTDTQYF
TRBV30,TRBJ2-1,CAWSVQALQFF
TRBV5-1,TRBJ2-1,CASSITGTSGLNEQFF
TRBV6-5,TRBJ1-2,CASSRGGYYGYTF
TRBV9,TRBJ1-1,CASSVDMGLNTEAFF
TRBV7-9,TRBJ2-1,CASSSLAGVKIEQFF
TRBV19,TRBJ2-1,CASRSALAGGYNEQFF
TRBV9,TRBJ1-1,CASSVGDRVNTEAFF
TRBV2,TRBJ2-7,CASSEFRDYEQYF
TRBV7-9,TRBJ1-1,CASSPGTSMTEAFF
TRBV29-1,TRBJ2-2,CSVDGEGSAGELFF
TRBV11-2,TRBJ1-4,CASSYTETTNEKLFF
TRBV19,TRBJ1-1,CASNFGQGLAFF
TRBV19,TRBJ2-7,CASMGQGYEQYF
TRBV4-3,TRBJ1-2,CASSLGRAAGYGYTF
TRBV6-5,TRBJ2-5,CASSYGGETQYF
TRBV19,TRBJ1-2,CASTTPDPWTGYYGYTF
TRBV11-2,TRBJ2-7,CASSLTSGSYEQYF
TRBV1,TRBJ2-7,CTSSQALYEQYF
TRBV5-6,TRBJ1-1,CASSNRGGTEAFF
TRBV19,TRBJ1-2,CASSKDRGQIYGYTF
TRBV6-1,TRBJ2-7,CASSPYSGSSYEQYF
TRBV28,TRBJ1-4,CASSFETYRVLGEKLFF
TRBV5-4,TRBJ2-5,CASSFFGRGDQETQYF
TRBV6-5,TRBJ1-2,CASRRQGKIYGYTF
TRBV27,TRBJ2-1,CASSLRLNNEQFF
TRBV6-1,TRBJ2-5,CASSESPNRLQETQYF
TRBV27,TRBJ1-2,CASSPPGTGFGYTF
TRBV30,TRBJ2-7,CAWNRDREVREQYF
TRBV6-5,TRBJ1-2,CASSKTGGYGYTF
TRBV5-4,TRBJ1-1,CASSLVRGGNTEAFF
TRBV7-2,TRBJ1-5,CASSLHGTGGQPQHF
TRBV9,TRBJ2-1,CASEAGEVYNEQFF
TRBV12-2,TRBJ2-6,CASRPQGSGANVLTF
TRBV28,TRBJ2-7,CASRALGTGLHEQYF
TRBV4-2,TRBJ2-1,CASSPLAWEGSYNEQFF
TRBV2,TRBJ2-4,CASFADSGSGF
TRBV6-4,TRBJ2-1,CASSDGSGDNEQFF
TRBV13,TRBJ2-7,CASSSTQGPYEQYF
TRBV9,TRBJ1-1,CASSVEGQGVTAFF
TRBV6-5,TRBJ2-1,CAASVGNEQFF
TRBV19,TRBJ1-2,CASSLLDSWNYGYTF
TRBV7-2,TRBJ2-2,CASSLVGLAGVAGELFF
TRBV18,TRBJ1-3,CASSPPTSSGNTIYF
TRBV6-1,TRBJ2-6,CASSERRVSGANVLTF
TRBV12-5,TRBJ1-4,CASGSLPGQFNEKLFF